This T cell receptor (beta chain) is drawn from a study of identical twins. There were only healthy Caucasians among the donors. Template switching introduced a universal primer site, and the cDNA bore unique molecular identifiers. From the 5' RACE reads, TCRdb called clonotypes with MiXCR, one entry per CDR3 protein. Of around 680,000 distinct CDR3 sequences detected, under 9% appear once; the ten largest clones hold 0.8% to 1%. Trimming stripped 5 bases from V and 5 bases from J, with 16 bases between. The germline V gene has CDR1 DFQATT and CDR2 SNEGSKA (reference sequence). The CDR3 covers 14 residues. The sample also formed part of further work on yellow fever vaccine responses in identical twins.

Source material: PBMCs. The V call is TRBV20-1, the J call TRBJ2-4, with D maybe TRBD2 (7 bases). This sequence originates from a woman between 18 and 29 years old in good health. CDR3 region: CSASIGGPQNIQYF. CDR3 coding DNA: TGCAGTGCTTCGATCGGGGGGCCACAAAACATTCAGTACTTC.